This T cell receptor (beta chain) was profiled in a study of blood T cell repertoires in COVID-19 (dated by TCRdb to the early 2020s). Some background on the complete study: Samples from collaborators originated in the United States, Italy and Spain and spanned both the acute and convalescent phases of COVID-19. The prospective study material was composed of cDNA or gDNA derived from T cells, B-cell-depleted T cells, or PBMCs. Deeply sampled blood TCRbeta repertoires from subjects exposed to, actively infected with, or recovered from COVID-19 were included in the dataset. The repertoires were made available in a free public database intended to serve as a resource for research on the immune response to SARS-CoV-2. The samples were drawn from the first 160 participants of the ongoing ImmuneRACE study and from 1,254 subjects provided by 6 global collaborators. A de-identified subject ID, COVID-19 status, age in years and sex were almost always included in the sample metadata. Where HLA class I and class II types were available, the types were taken from metadata supplied by the sample provider, not from assay-based typing.

As for this clone: This clone's antigen is unknown. No qualities accompany the bases; no much larger clone lies one base away.

Each collaborating institution followed its own protocols to collect whole blood in K2EDTA tubes. For TCRbeta analysis, collaborators shipped samples in one of three forms: frozen whole blood, isolated PBMCs, or DNA extracted from either of those sample types. The CDR3 runs 12 residues from the cysteine to the phenylalanine. Only the CDR3 portion is preserved as DNA: 36 bases, with reading frame beginning at the first base. The V end gives up 5 bases and the J end 11 bases, leaving 6 bases in the junction not matched to a gene. TCRbeta CDR3 regions were amplified from genomic DNA by means of the immunoSEQ Assay, a bias-controlled multiplex PCR. The paper's processing steps were these. The number of nucleated cells in each sample was estimated from the amplification of reference gene primers within the assay. To quantify the absolute abundance of each unique TCRbeta CDR3 rearrangement, sequence reads were collapsed and filtered. Productive Simpson clonality was computed per sample as the square root of Simpson's diversity index over productive rearrangements. TCRdb obtained this table from immuneACCESS and retained in-frame rearrangements with V and J assigned. These tables miss some clones; where compared with another copy, unresolved V genes account for less than half of the shortfall, and the remainder is unexplained. V and J calls and clone size are given by that table; D and trimming were obtained from the DNA. This sample comprises roughly 200,000 clones, roughly 88% of them detected only once. Roughly 3.7% of the sample is in the top ten clones.

Overall results and qualifications from the work: The quantity of clinical and demographic metadata differed by source and by participant and was supplied without curation.

The clonotype was recovered from a woman in her thirties with acute or convalescent COVID-19. The chain joins TRBV12-3 or TRBV12-4 to TRBJ1-1; TRBD1 aligns with 9 central bases. The sequenced material came from peripheral blood. The CDR3 protein is CASSNTGGLAFF. The DNA sequence reads TGTGCCAGCAGTAATACAGGGGGCTTGGCTTTCTTT.